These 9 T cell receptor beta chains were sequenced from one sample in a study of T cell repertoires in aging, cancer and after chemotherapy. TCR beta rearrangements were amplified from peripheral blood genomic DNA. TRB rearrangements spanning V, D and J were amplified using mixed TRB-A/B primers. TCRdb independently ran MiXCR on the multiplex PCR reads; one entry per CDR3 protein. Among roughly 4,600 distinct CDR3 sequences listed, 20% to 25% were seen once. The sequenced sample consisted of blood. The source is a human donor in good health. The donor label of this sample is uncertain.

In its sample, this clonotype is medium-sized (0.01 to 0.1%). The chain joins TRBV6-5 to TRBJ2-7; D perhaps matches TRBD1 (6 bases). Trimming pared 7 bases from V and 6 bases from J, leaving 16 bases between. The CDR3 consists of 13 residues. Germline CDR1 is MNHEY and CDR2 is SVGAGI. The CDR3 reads CASTTHPGAEQYF. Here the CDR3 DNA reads TGTGCCAGCACAACCCACCCAGGGGCCGAGCAGTACTTC.

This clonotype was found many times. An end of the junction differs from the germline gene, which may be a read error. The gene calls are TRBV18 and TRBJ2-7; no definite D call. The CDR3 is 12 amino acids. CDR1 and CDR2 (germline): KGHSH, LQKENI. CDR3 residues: CDSSPVGMEQYF. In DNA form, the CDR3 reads TGTGACAGCTCACCAGTGGGTATGGAGCAGTACTTC.

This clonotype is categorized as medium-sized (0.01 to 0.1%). Written as DNA, the CDR3 is TGCAGCGTTTGGGACAGTCTCTACGAGCAGTACTTC. Its translation is CSVWDSLYEQYF. V usage is TRBV29-1 and J usage is TRBJ2-7, with 7 bases identical to TRBD1. The germline V gene encodes CDR1 SQVTM and CDR2 ANQGSEA. The CDR3 sequence is 12 residues long. V lost 5 bases to trimming and J lost 3 bases; unmatched junction nucleotides: 4.

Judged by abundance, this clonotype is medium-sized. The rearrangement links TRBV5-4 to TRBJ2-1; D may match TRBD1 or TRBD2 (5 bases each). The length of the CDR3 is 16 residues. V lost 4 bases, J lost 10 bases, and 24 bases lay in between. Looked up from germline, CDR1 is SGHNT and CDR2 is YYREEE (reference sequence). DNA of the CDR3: TGTGCCAGCAGCCAAGGGGCGAGGGCTATGATTGGGGAGCAGTTCTTC. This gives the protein CASSQGARAMIGEQFF.

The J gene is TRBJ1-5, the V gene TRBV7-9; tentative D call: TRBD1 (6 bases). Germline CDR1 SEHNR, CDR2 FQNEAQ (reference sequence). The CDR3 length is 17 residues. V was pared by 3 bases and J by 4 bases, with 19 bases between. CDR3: CASSLGNRDTSNQPQHF. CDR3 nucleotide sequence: TGTGCCAGCAGCTTGGGGAACCGGGACACCAGTAATCAGCCCCAGCATTTT.

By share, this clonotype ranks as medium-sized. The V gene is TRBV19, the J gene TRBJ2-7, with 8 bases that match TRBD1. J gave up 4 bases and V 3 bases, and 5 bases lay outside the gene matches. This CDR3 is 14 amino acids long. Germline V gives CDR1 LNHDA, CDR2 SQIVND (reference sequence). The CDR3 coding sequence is TGTGCCAGTAGTATTGGGACAGGAGGGTACGAGCAGTACTTC. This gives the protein CASSIGTGGYEQYF.

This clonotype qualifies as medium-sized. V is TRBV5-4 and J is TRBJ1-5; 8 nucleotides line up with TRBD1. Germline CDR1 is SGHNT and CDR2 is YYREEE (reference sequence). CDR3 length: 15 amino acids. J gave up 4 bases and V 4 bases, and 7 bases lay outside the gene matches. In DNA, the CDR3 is TGTGCCAGCAGCCCCGGGACAGGCCTTAATCAGCCCCAGCATTTT. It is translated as CASSPGTGLNQPQHF.

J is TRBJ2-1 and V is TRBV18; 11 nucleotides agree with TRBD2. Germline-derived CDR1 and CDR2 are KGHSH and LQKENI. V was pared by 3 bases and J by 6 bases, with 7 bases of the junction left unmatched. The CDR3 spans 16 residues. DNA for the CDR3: TGTGCCAGCTCACCCCAGACTAGCGGGGCGGGCAATGAGCAGTTCTTC. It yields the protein CASSPQTSGAGNEQFF.

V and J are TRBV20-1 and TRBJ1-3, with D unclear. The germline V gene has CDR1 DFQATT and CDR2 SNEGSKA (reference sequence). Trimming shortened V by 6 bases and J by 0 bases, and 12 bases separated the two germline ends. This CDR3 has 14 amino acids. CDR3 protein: CSAPRPDSGNTIYF. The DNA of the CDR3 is TGCAGTGCCCCAAGGCCAGACTCTGGAAACACCATATATTTT.